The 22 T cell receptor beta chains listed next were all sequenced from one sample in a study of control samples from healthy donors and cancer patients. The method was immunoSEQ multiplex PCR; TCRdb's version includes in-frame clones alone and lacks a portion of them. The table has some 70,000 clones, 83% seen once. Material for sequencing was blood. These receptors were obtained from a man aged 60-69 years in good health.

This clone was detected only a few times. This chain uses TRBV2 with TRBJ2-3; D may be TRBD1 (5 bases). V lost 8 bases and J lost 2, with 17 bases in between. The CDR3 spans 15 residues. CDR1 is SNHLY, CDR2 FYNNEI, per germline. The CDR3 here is CASSRQLPITDTQYF. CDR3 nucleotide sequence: TGTGCCAGCTCTCGACAGTTACCTATCACAGATACGCAGTATTTT.

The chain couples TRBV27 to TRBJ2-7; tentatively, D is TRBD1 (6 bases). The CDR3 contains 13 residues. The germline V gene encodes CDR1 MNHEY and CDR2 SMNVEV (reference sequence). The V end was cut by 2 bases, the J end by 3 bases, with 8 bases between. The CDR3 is CASSLRGGYEQYF. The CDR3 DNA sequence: TGTGCCAGCAGTTTACGAGGGGGCTACGAGCAGTACTTC.

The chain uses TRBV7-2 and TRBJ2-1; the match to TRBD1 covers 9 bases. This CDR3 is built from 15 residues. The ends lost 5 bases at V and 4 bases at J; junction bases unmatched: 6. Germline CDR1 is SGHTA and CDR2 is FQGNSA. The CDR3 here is CASSTSTGGYNEQFF. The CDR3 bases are TGTGCCAGCAGCACCTCGACAGGGGGGTACAATGAGCAGTTCTTC.

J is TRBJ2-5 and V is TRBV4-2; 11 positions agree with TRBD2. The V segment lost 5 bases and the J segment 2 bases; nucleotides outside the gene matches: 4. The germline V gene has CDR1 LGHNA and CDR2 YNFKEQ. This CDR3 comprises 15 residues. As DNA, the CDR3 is TGTGCCAGCAGCTGGACTAGCGGGCCGCAAGAGACCCAGTACTTC. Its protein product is CASSWTSGPQETQYF.

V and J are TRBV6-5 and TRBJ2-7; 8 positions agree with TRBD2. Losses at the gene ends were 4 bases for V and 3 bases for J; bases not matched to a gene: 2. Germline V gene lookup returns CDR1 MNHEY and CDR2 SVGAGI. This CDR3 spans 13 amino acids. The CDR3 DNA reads TGTGCCAGCAGTTCGGGACTAGACTACGAGCAGTACTTC. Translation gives CASSSGLDYEQYF.

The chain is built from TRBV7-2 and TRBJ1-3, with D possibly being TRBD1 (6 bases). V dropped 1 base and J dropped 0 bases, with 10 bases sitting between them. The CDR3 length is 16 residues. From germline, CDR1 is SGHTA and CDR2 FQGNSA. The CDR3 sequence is CASSLDTGPSGNTIYF. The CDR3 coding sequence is TGTGCCAGCAGCTTAGATACAGGGCCCTCTGGAAACACCATATATTTT.

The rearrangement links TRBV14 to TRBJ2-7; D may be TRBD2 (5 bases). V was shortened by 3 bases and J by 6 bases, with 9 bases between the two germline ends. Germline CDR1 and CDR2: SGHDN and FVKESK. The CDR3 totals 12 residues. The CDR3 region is CASSHGGLEQYF. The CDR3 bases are TGTGCCAGCAGCCACGGTGGACTCGAGCAGTACTTC.

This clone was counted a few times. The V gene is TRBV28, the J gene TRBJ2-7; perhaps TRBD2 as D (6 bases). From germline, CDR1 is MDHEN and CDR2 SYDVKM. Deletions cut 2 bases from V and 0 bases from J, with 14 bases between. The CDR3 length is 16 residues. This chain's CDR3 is CASSLTGGQSSYEQYF. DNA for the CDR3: TGTGCCAGCAGTTTAACAGGAGGGCAGAGCTCCTACGAGCAGTACTTC.

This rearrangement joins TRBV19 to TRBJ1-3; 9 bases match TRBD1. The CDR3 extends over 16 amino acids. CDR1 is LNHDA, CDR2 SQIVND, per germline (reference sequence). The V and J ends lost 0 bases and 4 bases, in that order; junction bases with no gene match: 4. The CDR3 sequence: CASSIDPDRGGNTIYF. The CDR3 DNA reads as TGTGCCAGTAGTATAGACCCAGACAGGGGGGGAAACACCATATATTTT.

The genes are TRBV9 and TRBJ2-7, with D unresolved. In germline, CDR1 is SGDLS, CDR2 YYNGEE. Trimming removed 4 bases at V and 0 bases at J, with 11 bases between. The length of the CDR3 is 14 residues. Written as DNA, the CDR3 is TGTGCCAGCAGCCCATCCCCGGGCTCCTACGAGCAGTACTTC. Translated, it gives CASSPSPGSYEQYF.

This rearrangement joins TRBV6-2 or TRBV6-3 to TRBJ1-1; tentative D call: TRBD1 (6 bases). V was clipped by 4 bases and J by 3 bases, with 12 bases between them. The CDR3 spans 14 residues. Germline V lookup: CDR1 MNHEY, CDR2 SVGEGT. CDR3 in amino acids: CASSSGAGYTEAFF. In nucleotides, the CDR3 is TGTGCCAGCAGTTCAGGGGCTGGGTACACTGAAGCTTTCTTT.

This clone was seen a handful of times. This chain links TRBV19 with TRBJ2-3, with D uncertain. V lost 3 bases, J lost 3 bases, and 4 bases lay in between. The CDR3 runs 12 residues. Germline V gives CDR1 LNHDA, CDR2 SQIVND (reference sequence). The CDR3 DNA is TGTGCCAGTAGTATGTGGACAGATACGCAGTATTTT. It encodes CASSMWTDTQYF.

CDR3 in DNA: TGTGCCAGCAGAACAGTGAGCTACGAGCAGTACTTC. Translated, it gives CASRTVSYEQYF. The J gene is TRBJ2-7, the V gene TRBV6-6, with D hard to call. The CDR3 contains 12 residues. Germline V lookup: CDR1 MNHNY, CDR2 SVGAGI (reference sequence). The V end was cut by 6 bases, the J end by 3 bases, with 9 bases between.

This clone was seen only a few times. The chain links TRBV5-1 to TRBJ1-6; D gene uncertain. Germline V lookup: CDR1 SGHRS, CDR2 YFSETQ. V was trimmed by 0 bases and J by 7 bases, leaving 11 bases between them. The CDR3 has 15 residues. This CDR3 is CASSLDSLTNSPLHF. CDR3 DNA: TGCGCCAGCAGCTTGGACAGCCTAACAAATTCACCCCTCCACTTT.

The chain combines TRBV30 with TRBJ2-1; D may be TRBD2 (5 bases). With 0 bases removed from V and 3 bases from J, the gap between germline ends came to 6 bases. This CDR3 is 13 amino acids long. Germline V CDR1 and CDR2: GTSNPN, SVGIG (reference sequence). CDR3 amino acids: CAWSVGNYNEQFF. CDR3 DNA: TGTGCCTGGAGTGTCGGGAACTACAATGAGCAGTTCTTC.

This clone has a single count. CDR3: CASSLNPFGAFF. The CDR3 region has the DNA TGTGCCAGCAGTTTAAACCCCTTTGGAGCTTTCTTT. The gene calls are TRBV28 and TRBJ1-1; D ambiguous. Germline-derived CDR1 and CDR2 are MDHEN and SYDVKM. CDR3 length equals 12 residues. Trimming removed 2 bases from V and 10 bases from J, with 11 bases in between.

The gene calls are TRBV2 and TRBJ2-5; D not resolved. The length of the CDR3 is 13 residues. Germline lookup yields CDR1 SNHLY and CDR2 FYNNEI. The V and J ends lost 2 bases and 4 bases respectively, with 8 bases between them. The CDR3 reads CASSEFGVETQYF. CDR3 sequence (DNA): TGTGCCAGCAGTGAATTTGGCGTAGAGACCCAGTACTTC.

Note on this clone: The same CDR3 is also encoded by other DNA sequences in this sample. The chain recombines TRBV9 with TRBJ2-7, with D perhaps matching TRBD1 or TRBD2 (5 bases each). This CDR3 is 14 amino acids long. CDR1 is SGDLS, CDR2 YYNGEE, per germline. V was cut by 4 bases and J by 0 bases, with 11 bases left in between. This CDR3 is CASSPTGTSYEQYF. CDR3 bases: TGTGCCAGCAGCCCTACCGGGACCTCCTACGAGCAGTACTTC.

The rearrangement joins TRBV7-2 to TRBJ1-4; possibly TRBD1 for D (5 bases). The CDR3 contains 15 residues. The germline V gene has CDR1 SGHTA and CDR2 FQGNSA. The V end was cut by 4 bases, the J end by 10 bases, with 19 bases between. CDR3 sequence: CASSSLRDAGGKLFF. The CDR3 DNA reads TGTGCCAGCAGCTCTTTACGGGACGCCGGGGGAAAACTGTTTTTT.

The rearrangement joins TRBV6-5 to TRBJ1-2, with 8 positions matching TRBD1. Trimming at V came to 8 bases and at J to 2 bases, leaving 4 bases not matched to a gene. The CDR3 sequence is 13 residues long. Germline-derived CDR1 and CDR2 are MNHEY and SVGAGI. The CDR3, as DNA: TGTGCCAGCTTGGGACAGGCCAACTATGGCTACACCTTC. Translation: CASLGQANYGYTF.

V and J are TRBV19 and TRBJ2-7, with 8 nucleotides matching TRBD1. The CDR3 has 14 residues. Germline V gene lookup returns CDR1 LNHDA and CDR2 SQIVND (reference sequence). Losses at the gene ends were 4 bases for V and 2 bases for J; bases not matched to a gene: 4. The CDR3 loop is CASSKQGVTYEQYF. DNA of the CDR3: TGTGCCAGTAGTAAACAGGGGGTAACCTACGAGCAGTACTTC.

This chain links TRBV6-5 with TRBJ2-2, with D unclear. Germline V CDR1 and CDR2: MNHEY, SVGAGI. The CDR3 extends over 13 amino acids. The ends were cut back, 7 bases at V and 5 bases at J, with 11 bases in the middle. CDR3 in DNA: TGTGCCAGCACCCAGCCCAATACCGGGGAGCTGTTTTTT. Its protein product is CASTQPNTGELFF.